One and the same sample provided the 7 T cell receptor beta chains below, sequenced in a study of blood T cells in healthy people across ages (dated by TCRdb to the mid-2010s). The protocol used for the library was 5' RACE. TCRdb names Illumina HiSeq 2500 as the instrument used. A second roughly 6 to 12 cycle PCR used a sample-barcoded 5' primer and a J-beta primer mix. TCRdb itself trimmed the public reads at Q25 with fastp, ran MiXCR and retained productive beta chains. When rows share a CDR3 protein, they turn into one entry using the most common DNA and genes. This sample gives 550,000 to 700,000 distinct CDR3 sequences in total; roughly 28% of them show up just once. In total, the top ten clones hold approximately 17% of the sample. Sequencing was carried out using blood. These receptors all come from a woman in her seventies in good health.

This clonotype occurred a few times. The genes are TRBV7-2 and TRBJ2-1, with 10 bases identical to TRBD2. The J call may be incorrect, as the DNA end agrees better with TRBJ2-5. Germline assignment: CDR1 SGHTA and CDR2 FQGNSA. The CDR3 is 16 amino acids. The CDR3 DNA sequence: TGTGCCAGCAGTCGAAGCGGGGGGGCCGGGATGAAGACCCAGTACTTC. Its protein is CASSRSGGAGMKTQYF.

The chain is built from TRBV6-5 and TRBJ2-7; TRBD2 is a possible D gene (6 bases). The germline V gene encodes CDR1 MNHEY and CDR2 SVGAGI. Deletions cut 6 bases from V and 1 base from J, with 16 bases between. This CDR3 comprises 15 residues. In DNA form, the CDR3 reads TGTGCCAGCAGGAACACCGGGACTGCATCCTACGAGCAGTACTTC. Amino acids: CASRNTGTASYEQYF.

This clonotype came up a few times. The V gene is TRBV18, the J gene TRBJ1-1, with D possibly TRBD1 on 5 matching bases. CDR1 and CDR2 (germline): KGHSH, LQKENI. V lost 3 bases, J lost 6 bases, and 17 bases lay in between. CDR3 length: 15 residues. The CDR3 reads CASSPRQLLNAEAFF. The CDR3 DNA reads TGTGCCAGCTCACCTCGACAGCTTTTAAACGCTGAAGCTTTCTTT.

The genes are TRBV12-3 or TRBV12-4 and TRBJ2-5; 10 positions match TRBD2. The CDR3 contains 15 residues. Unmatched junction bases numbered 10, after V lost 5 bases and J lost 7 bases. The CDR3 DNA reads TGTGCCAGCAGTACCCGGACTAGCGGCCGAGGGACCCAGTACTTC. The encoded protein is CASSTRTSGRGTQYF.

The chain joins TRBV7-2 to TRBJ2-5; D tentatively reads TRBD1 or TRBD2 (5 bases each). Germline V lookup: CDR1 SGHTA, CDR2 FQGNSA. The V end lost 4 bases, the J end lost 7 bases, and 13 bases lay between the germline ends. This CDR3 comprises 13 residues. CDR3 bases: TGTGCCAGCAGCTCACCGGGACGCGGGACCCAGTACTTC. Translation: CASSSPGRGTQYF. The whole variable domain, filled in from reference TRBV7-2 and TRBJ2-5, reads GAGVSQSPSNKVTEKGKDVELRCDPISGHTALYWYRQSLGQGLEFLIYFQGNSAPDKSGLPSDRFSAERTGGSVSTLTIQRTQQEDSAVYLCASSSPGRGTQYFGPGTRLLVL.

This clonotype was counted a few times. The chain's CDR3 is CATSRDRITEAFF. In nucleotides, the CDR3 is TGTGCCACCAGCAGAGATAGGATCACTGAAGCTTTCTTT. This chain connects TRBV15 to TRBJ1-1; D gene ambiguous. The CDR3 runs 13 residues. The V gene's germline CDR1 is LNHNV and CDR2 YYDKDF (reference sequence). The V end lost 0 bases, the J end lost 4 bases, and 6 bases lay between the germline ends.

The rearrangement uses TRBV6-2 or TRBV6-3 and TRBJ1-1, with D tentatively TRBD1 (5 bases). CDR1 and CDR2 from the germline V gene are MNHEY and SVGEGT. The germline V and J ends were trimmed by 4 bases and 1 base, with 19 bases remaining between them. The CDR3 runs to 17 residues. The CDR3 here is CASSFGLVEGSNTEAFF. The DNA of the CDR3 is TGTGCCAGCAGTTTCGGATTAGTAGAGGGGTCGAACACTGAAGCTTTCTTT.